The rows below give T cell receptor beta chains drawn from one sample of a study of shared clonotypes between healthy human individuals. Clones were read by immunoSEQ multiplex PCR, and TCRdb kept only the in-frame ones, dropping some. The sample lists about 2.3 million clones; roughly 92% were seen once. Sample: naive CD4+ T cells from PBMCs. These receptors all come from a man in his late teens or twenties in good health. Some clones in this sample may be carry-over from other donors' samples. CDR3s include the opening cysteine and the closing phenylalanine or tryptophan. The D gene is left open where the match is weak. Clone size appears in some rows only: once, few, many, or a class for an expanded clone.

>-|-|TRBV7-9|TRBJ2-5
TGTGCCAGCAGCCCAGGACAGTTATACAGGACCCAGTACTTC
CASSPGQLYRTQYF
>-|-|TRBV11-2|TRBJ2-5
TGTGCCAGCAGCTTAGAGGTGTACCAAGAGACCCAGTACTTC
CASSLEVYQETQYF
>-|-|TRBV4-1|TRBJ2-1
TGCGCCAGCAGCCATTTCGGGCAGGGAGGTAATGAGCAGTTCTTC
CASSHFGQGGNEQFF
>-|-|TRBV5-4|TRBJ1-2
TGTGCCAGCAGCTTGGCCTTAGTAAGGGGAAGTGGCGGCTACACCTTC
CASSLALVRGSGGYTF
>-|-|TRBV4-1|TRBJ2-1
TGCGCCAGCAGCCAAGATTTTGGGGGCAATGAGCAGTTCTTC
CASSQDFGGNEQFF
>-|TRBD2|TRBV19|TRBJ2-3
TGTGCCAGTAGTATAGGCTCTAGCGGAGGCACAGATACGCAGTATTTT
CASSIGSSGGTDTQYF
>-|-|TRBV6-1|TRBJ1-1
TGTGCCAGCAGTGAAAGGCCAGGATCGAACACTGAAGCTTTCTTT
CASSERPGSNTEAFF
>-|-|TRBV11-3|TRBJ2-3
TGTGCCAGCAGCTACGGACTATCTAGCACAGATACGCAGTATTTT
CASSYGLSSTDTQYF
>-|-|TRBV18|TRBJ1-1
TGTGCCAGCTCACCCATTGAAAACACTGAAGCTTTCTTT
CASSPIENTEAFF
>-|-|TRBV6-5|TRBJ2-7
TGTGCCAGCGGCCCCGCGGGCAGCTCCTACGAGCAGTACTTC
CASGPAGSSYEQYF
>-|-|TRBV15|TRBJ2-7
TGTGCCACCAGCCCCCGCGGCACACCCTTGGAGCAGTACTTC
CATSPRGTPLEQYF
>-|-|TRBV7-6|TRBJ2-7
TGTGCCAGCAGCTCGGGAATTGATTCCTACGAGCAGTACTTC
CASSSGIDSYEQYF
>-|TRBD1|TRBV7-9|TRBJ2-7
TGTGCCAGCAGCTTAGCGACAGGGGGAGCGTACGAGCAGTACTTC
CASSLATGGAYEQYF
>-|TRBD2|TRBV28|TRBJ2-3
TGTGCCAGCAGTCCTAAGGGTAGCGGGACGCGCACAGATACGCAGTATTTT
CASSPKGSGTRTDTQYF
>-|-|TRBV6-1|TRBJ2-7
TGTGCCAGCAGTGAAGCTTCGAGGGAGCAGTACTTC
CASSEASREQYF
>-|TRBD1|TRBV6-6|TRBJ2-7
TGTGCCAGCAGTACGACAGGGGGCAGGGGCGACGAGCAGTACTTC
CASSTTGGRGDEQYF
>-|TRBD2|TRBV7-9|TRBJ2-3
TGTGCCAGCAGCGCCGGGAGCCCGCGGGGGACGAATACGCAGTATTTT
CASSAGSPRGTNTQYF
>-|-|TRBV28|TRBJ1-3
TGTGCCAGCGTTAAGGGGGGCCCGTGGGACACCATATATTTT
CASVKGGPWDTIYF
>-|-|TRBV28|TRBJ1-2
TGTGCCAGCAGTGGTCCCGGTCCCTATGGCTACACCTTC
CASSGPGPYGYTF
>-|-|TRBV5-4|TRBJ1-1
TGTGCCAGCAGCTTGGCGGGGTCTGGGAGGGGGAACACTGAAGCTTTCTTT
CASSLAGSGRGNTEAFF
>-|-|TRBV27|TRBJ2-7
TGTGCCAGCAGTTTATTCCCTTTAAGCGAGCAGTACTTC
CASSLFPLSEQYF
>-|-|TRBV9|TRBJ2-2
TGTGCCAGCAGCGGACAGGGGAGGGACACCGGGGAGCTGTTTTTT
CASSGQGRDTGELFF
>few|-|TRBV6-5|TRBJ1-5
TGTGCCAGCAGTAGCGGATACAATCAGCCCCAGCATTTT
CASSSGYNQPQHF
>-|-|TRBV18|TRBJ2-7
TGTGCCAGCTCCAACCTGGGAGGCGAGCAGTACTTC
CASSNLGGEQYF
>-|-|TRBV28|TRBJ1-2
TGTGCCAGCAGTTCCGGGGGGGAGGCCAACTATGGCTACACCTTC
CASSSGGEANYGYTF
>-|-|TRBV7-3|TRBJ2-3
TGTGCCAGCAGCCCAGGGTTGACGAGCACAGATACGCAGTATTTT
CASSPGLTSTDTQYF
>once|TRBD1|TRBV6-5|TRBJ1-1
TGTGCCAGCAGACGTGGACAGGGAGAGACTGAAGCTTTCTTT
CASRRGQGETEAFF
>-|TRBD1|TRBV6-1|TRBJ1-2
TGTGCCAGCAGTACAGGACAGGGGCTAATCTATGGCTACACCTTC
CASSTGQGLIYGYTF
>-|TRBD1|TRBV9|TRBJ1-5
TGTGCCAGCAGCCCCGACAGGGGCGACCAGCCCCAGCATTTT
CASSPDRGDQPQHF
>-|-|TRBV5-1|TRBJ1-2
TGCGCCAGCAGCTTGGGTAACGGGCAGGGTGGCTACACCTTC
CASSLGNGQGGYTF
>once|TRBD2|TRBV18|TRBJ2-7
TGTGCCAGCTCATTAGCGGGCAAATTCTCCTACGAGCAGTACTTC
CASSLAGKFSYEQYF
>-|-|TRBV30|TRBJ1-6
TGTGCCTGGATGGACGAGGACCAATCACCCCTCCACTTT
CAWMDEDQSPLHF
>few|TRBD2|TRBV6-6|TRBJ2-1
TGTGCCAGCAGTCGGTTAGCGGGAGTATCCAATGAGCAGTTCTTC
CASSRLAGVSNEQFF
>-|TRBD2|TRBV5-5|TRBJ2-5
TGTGCCAGCAGCTTATTTGAGCATGCAGCGGGAGACCAAGAGACCCAGTACTTC
CASSLFEHAAGDQETQYF
>-|TRBD1|TRBV7-8|TRBJ2-7
TGTGCCAGCATGACAGGGGCCCTCTACGAGCAGTACTTC
CASMTGALYEQYF
>-|-|TRBV5-1|TRBJ2-7
TGCGCCAGCAGCACCGAGGGTTACGAGCAGTACTTC
CASSTEGYEQYF
>-|-|TRBV4-3|TRBJ1-4
TGCGCCAGCAGCCAAGACCTCTTCGGCCTTACCGCAACTAATGAAAAACTGTTTTTT
CASSQDLFGLTATNEKLFF
>once|TRBD1|TRBV5-1|TRBJ1-3
TGCGCCAGCAGCCACGGGGACAGCCGACTCTCTGGAAACACCATATATTTT
CASSHGDSRLSGNTIYF
>-|TRBD2|TRBV7-2|TRBJ2-5
TGTGCCAGCAGCTCACGGACTAGCGGGGCTCGGGAGACCCAGTACTTC
CASSSRTSGARETQYF
>-|-|TRBV11-1|TRBJ1-1
TGTGCCAGCAGCCGGGGACCTAAGAACACTGAAGCTTTCTTT
CASSRGPKNTEAFF
>-|-|TRBV28|TRBJ1-5
TGTGCCAGCAGTTTGGGGTCAGGTAATCAGCCCCAGCATTTT
CASSLGSGNQPQHF